The clone carrying this T cell receptor (beta chain) rates as medium-sized (0.01 to 0.1%). Its cognate antigen is unknown. This sample stems from a study of OX40 agonist ivuxolimab in advanced cancers. The data were produced by immunoSEQ multiplex PCR, yet TCRdb's version contains in-frame clones alone and is incomplete. The sample includes 73,000 or so clones, almost 85% of them seen just once. The CDR3 consists of 14 residues. Germline V gene lookup returns CDR1 SEHNR and CDR2 FQNEAQ (reference sequence). V lost 5 bases and J lost 3; bases outside the gene matches: 4. Study-level points and caveats: Some of the lowest clonal expansion was seen in partial responders at 0.1-3.0 mg/kg.

The gene calls are TRBV7-9 and TRBJ1-5, with TRBD1 matching over 7 bases. The input for sequencing was CD4+ or CD8+ T cells sorted from blood, taken in a trial of the OX40 agonist ivuxolimab. The clonotype originates from an adult with an advanced solid tumor such as melanoma, head and neck, liver or kidney cancer. The CDR3 nucleotides read TGTGCCAGCAGCGACGACAGGGTCAATCAGCCCCAGCATTTT. Amino acids: CASSDDRVNQPQHF.